Below, one TCR beta chain is given with its context. Autoimmune disease history or systemic immunosuppression disqualified patients. Baseline, cycle 4 day 1, and cycle 7 day 1 were the blood sampling points. Sequencing was performed with immunoSEQ multiplex PCR; in TCRdb, only in-frame clones are kept and a portion is missing. Found here are 55,000 to 75,000 clones, over 80% of them singletons; the top ten hold 3.8%. The CDR3 is 17 residues long. Germline values: CDR1 LGHNA, CDR2 YNFKEQ. V was pared by 2 bases and J by 3 bases, with 9 bases of the junction left unmatched. The data were obtained in a study of OX40 agonist ivuxolimab in advanced cancers.

Sequenced material: CD4+ or CD8+ T cells sorted from blood, taken in a trial of the OX40 agonist ivuxolimab. The chain couples TRBV4-2 to TRBJ2-1, with TRBD1 matching 8 bases. The TCR sequence derives from an adult with an advanced solid tumor such as melanoma, head and neck, liver or kidney cancer. The CDR3, as DNA: TGTGCCAGCAGCCAACCGATGACAGGGGCGGACTACAATGAGCAGTTCTTC. Translated, it gives CASSQPMTGADYNEQFF.